This TCR beta chain emerged from a study of cytomegalovirus exposure and HLA in healthy donors. Whole-study results and caveats: Published work reported that the classifier diagnosed cytomegalovirus status with high specificity and sensitivity. Among TCR sequences, most were rare, though some public TCRs appeared in many donors.

There were likely unrecorded immune exposures, though donors were nominally healthy when sampled. The study ran its PCR with 60 Vbeta and 13 Jbeta primers. Assay: immunoSEQ multiplex PCR; the TCRdb copy retains only in-frame clones and omits some. The repertoire holds nearly 110,000 clones, with 70% to 80% as singletons. Worth noting for this clone: Its antigen is unknown.

The origin of this receptor is a man in his sixties in good health and CMV-seronegative. Source material: PBMCs.

The CDR3: CASSQGTDDGYTF. The CDR3 nucleotides are TGTGCCAGCAGCCAAGGGACAGACGATGGCTACACCTTC. The gene calls are TRBV11-2 and TRBJ1-2; the match to TRBD1 covers 7 bases. Germline CDR1 and CDR2: SGHAT and FQNNGV. V lost 5 bases and J lost 6; bases outside the gene matches: 6. The CDR3 is made up of 13 amino acids. The full variable domain, its missing parts supplied by reference TRBV11-2 and TRBJ1-2, is EAGVAQSPRYKIIEKRQSVAFWCNPISGHATLYWYQQILGQGPKLLIQFQNNGVVDDSQLPKDRFSAERLKGVDSTLKIQPAKLEDSAVYLCASSQGTDDGYTFGSGTRLTVV.